These T cell receptor beta chains were read from a single sample in a study of beta chain features in type 1 diabetes. The data were produced by immunoSEQ multiplex PCR, yet TCRdb's version contains in-frame clones alone and is incomplete. The table records hundreds of thousands of clones, roughly an eighth of them present only once. Sequencing input: naive CD4+ T cells from blood. The receptors originated from a man younger than 35 in good health. Both conserved end residues are part of each CDR3. D genes are given only for firm matches. Expanded clones get a size class; other rows say once, few or many, or leave the size out.

D gene,clone size,J gene,V gene,CDR3 DNA,CDR3 protein
TRBD1,-,TRBJ2-2,TRBV29-1,TGCAGCGCCAAAGGGGGCGGAGGCACCGGGGAGCTGTTTTTT,CSAKGGGGTGELFF
TRBD1,few,TRBJ1-6,TRBV7-9,TGTGCCAGCAGCCCTGGACAGGCTTCACCCCTCCACTTT,CASSPGQASPLHF
TRBD2,few,TRBJ2-7,TRBV9,TGTGCCAGCAGCGCCCGACGGGAGGGCGAGCAGTACTTC,CASSARREGEQYF
-,few,TRBJ1-3,TRBV9,TGTGCCAGCAGCTCAGTGACAGGCTCTGGAAACACCATATATTTT,CASSSVTGSGNTIYF
TRBD1,-,TRBJ2-2,TRBV28,TGTGCCAGCAGTCCATGGACAGGGAGTACCGGGGAGCTGTTTTTT,CASSPWTGSTGELFF
-,few,TRBJ2-3,TRBV30,TGTGCCTGGAGTGTACCAGCGGTGGGCACAGATACGCAGTATTTT,CAWSVPAVGTDTQYF
-,few,TRBJ1-2,TRBV18,TGTGCCAGCTCACCGACCGCCACAGGGAATCCCTCCTATGGCTACACCTTC,CASSPTATGNPSYGYTF
TRBD1,-,TRBJ1-2,TRBV18,TGTGCCAGCTCAGGGGACAGGAGCTATGGCTACACCTTC,CASSGDRSYGYTF
TRBD1,-,TRBJ2-7,TRBV25-1,TGTGCCAGCAGTGGTTGGACAGGGGGCAACGAGCAGTACTTC,CASSGWTGGNEQYF
-,-,TRBJ2-7,TRBV7-2,TGTGCCAGCAGCCCCGGGGGATGGTCAGGGAGGCCCCTAGAGCAGTACTTC,CASSPGGWSGRPLEQYF
TRBD1,few,TRBJ2-7,TRBV7-9,TGTGCCAGCAGCTCTTACGGGACAGGGGGCTCGTACGAGCAGTACTTC,CASSSYGTGGSYEQYF
-,-,TRBJ1-2,TRBV6-4,TGTGCCAGCAGTGACTCAGGCCAGGGCTATGGCTACACCTTC,CASSDSGQGYGYTF
-,many,TRBJ1-1,TRBV7-9,TGTGCCAGCAGCCCAGGAGGGCGAAACACTGAAGCTTTCTTT,CASSPGGRNTEAFF
TRBD1,-,TRBJ1-2,TRBV7-2,TGTGCCAGCAGCTCCACCATCACAGGGGACTATGGCTACACCTTC,CASSSTITGDYGYTF
TRBD2,few,TRBJ2-4,TRBV7-8,TGTGCCAGCAGCTTAGTGCTAGCGGGAGGGCCGCCCAAAAACATTCAGTACTTC,CASSLVLAGGPPKNIQYF
TRBD1,-,TRBJ1-5,TRBV11-2,TGTGCCAGCAGCTTAGGCACAGGGGGCAATCAGCCCCAGCATTTT,CASSLGTGGNQPQHF
-,few,TRBJ1-1,TRBV5-1,TGCGCCAGCAGCAATGACGGAGGCCACACTGAAGCTTTCTTT,CASSNDGGHTEAFF
TRBD2,-,TRBJ2-7,TRBV7-2,TGTGCCAGCAGCTTTCCTACCGCGGGAGGCTACGAGCAGTACTTC,CASSFPTAGGYEQYF
-,-,TRBJ1-1,TRBV28,TGTGCCAGCAGTCCTAGGACAGCCACCGACATGAACACTGAAGCTTTCTTT,CASSPRTATDMNTEAFF
-,-,TRBJ1-6,TRBV18,TGTGCCAGCTCCGATAGGGGAAATGGGAATTCACCCCTCCACTTT,CASSDRGNGNSPLHF
TRBD1,few,TRBJ1-1,TRBV6-6,TGTGCCAGCAGTTACCGACAGGGTATACCTGAAGCTTTCTTT,CASSYRQGIPEAFF
-,-,TRBJ1-2,TRBV5-4,TGTGCCAGCAGCCCGACCGGGGGAGGGGATGGCTACACCTTC,CASSPTGGGDGYTF
-,-,TRBJ2-7,TRBV5-1,TGCGCCAGCAGCTTGGGGACGGGATTCGACGAGCAGTACTTC,CASSLGTGFDEQYF
-,few,TRBJ2-5,TRBV11-2,TGTGCCAGCAGCTTATCCGGTAGTTCACAGACCCAGTACTTC,CASSLSGSSQTQYF
-,-,TRBJ1-1,TRBV30,TGTGCCTGGAAGGGCAGGGTGAACACTGAAGCTTTCTTT,CAWKGRVNTEAFF
TRBD1,-,TRBJ2-1,TRBV2,TGTGCCAGCAGTGAAGAGGGTCTTCGGGACAGGTTACACGAGCAGTTCTTC,CASSEEGLRDRLHEQFF
TRBD1,few,TRBJ1-5,TRBV7-8,TGTGCCAGCAGCTTAGGGGACAGGGCTCAGCCCCAGCATTTT,CASSLGDRAQPQHF
-,few,TRBJ2-7,TRBV7-9,TGTGCCAGCAGCCGAGGATACGAGCAGTACTTC,CASSRGYEQYF
-,-,TRBJ1-1,TRBV4-1,TGCGCCAGCAGCGATGAGAGGAACACTGAAGCTTTCTTT,CASSDERNTEAFF
-,-,TRBJ2-2,TRBV15,TGTGCCACCAGCAGGCCTCTCGGAGGGAACACCGGGGAGCTGTTTTTT,CATSRPLGGNTGELFF
-,-,TRBJ2-3,TRBV4-3,TGCGCCAGCAGCGTCGGGACTCTGCGCACAGATACGCAGTATTTT,CASSVGTLRTDTQYF
-,few,TRBJ2-1,TRBV29-1,TGCAGCGCCTGGGGGCTGTGGATCGATTCCTACAATGAGCAGTTCTTC,CSAWGLWIDSYNEQFF
-,few,TRBJ2-2,TRBV7-9,TGTGCCAGCAGCTTATTTGCAGGGCAGTCGGCCGGGGAGCTGTTTTTT,CASSLFAGQSAGELFF
-,-,TRBJ1-1,TRBV6-5,TGTGCCGCGTTCGGTTTGGGCTTGGCCGAAGCTTTCTTT,CAAFGLGLAEAFF
TRBD1,few,TRBJ1-1,TRBV7-3,TGTGCCAGCAGCATATCGGACCGGACAGGGTTTTTCTTT,CASSISDRTGFFF
TRBD1,-,TRBJ2-7,TRBV11-2,TGTGCCAGCAGCTTAAGACAGGGATCCTACGAGCAGTACTTC,CASSLRQGSYEQYF
-,-,TRBJ2-7,TRBV2,TGTGCCAGCAACGAACAGGGCCAAATCCACGAGCAGTACTTC,CASNEQGQIHEQYF